This TCR beta chain was sequenced in a study of Graves' ophthalmopathy and Graves' hyperthyroidism. This clonotype was recorded a few times. Its antigen is undetermined. Amplification targeted the TCR beta CDR3 regions, with RNA transcripts as the source material. Second-round multiplex PCR came after a first-round RT-PCR that employed HTBI primers. TCRdb re-analysed the multiplex PCR reads in MiXCR, keeping a single row per CDR3 protein. Of some 520,000 distinct CDR3 sequences listed, approximately 14% were seen once; the top ten hold more than 8.5%. Study-wide results and caveats: Using a 13-signature model, the authors split ophthalmopathy from stable hyperthyroidism, with roughly 88% sensitivity and approximately 80% specificity. The model's ophthalmopathy progression predictions had more than 55% sensitivity and about 72% specificity.

The CDR3 consists of 15 residues. The V and J ends lost 4 bases and 2 bases, in that order; junction bases with no gene match: 8. Per germline, CDR1 SGHRS and CDR2 YFSETQ. Source material: blood. The source is a woman in her 30s with Graves' ophthalmopathy. The chain couples TRBV5-1 to TRBJ2-5; TRBD2 aligns across 7 bases. The CDR3 nucleotides are TGCGCCAGCAGCCCCTCTCTGGGACTACAAGAGACCCAGTACTTC. It encodes CASSPSLGLQETQYF.